This is a list of T cell receptor beta chains from one sample in a study of T cells after yellow fever vaccination. TCRdb processed the 5' RACE reads anew with MiXCR; each CDR3 protein has one entry. The sample lists approximately 110,000 distinct CDR3 sequences; more than 6.5% were seen once. The material sequenced was CD4+ T cells sorted from PBMCs, taken about 10 days after the first yellow fever vaccination. The receptors here all came from a man aged 18 to 35 who received the YFV17D yellow fever vaccine. Both conserved end residues are part of each CDR3. Each record gives: J gene, clone size, D gene, V gene, CDR3 DNA, CDR3 protein. D genes are given only for firm matches. The size of a clone is reported for some rows only, either as once, few or many, or as a class for expanded clones.

J gene: TRBJ1-6
clone size: -
D gene: TRBD1
V gene: TRBV18
CDR3 DNA: TGTGCCAGCTCACCAAACAGGGGGGATGATTCACCCCTCCACTTT
CDR3 protein: CASSPNRGDDSPLHF

J gene: TRBJ2-5
clone size: many
D gene: -
V gene: TRBV4-2
CDR3 DNA: TGTGCCAGCAGCCCCAGAGGGGGGACCCTACAAGAGACCCAGTACTTC
CDR3 protein: CASSPRGGTLQETQYF

J gene: TRBJ2-1
clone size: -
D gene: TRBD2
V gene: TRBV30
CDR3 DNA: TGTGCCTGGATGATTCTGGGCGGGGGGTCGGATGGGCAGTTCTTC
CDR3 protein: CAWMILGGGSDGQFF

J gene: TRBJ1-1
clone size: many
D gene: TRBD1
V gene: TRBV27
CDR3 DNA: TGTGCCAGCAGTTTTAGGGGACAGGGTTTTAGTGCAACAGCGGGCACTGAAGCTTTCTTT
CDR3 protein: CASSFRGQGFSATAGTEAFF

J gene: TRBJ1-5
clone size: many
D gene: -
V gene: TRBV12-3/TRBV12-4
CDR3 DNA: TGTGCCAGCAGTCTCTCAGGGCCTAGCCAGCCCCAGCATTTT
CDR3 protein: CASSLSGPSQPQHF

J gene: TRBJ2-1
clone size: many
D gene: TRBD2
V gene: TRBV20-1
CDR3 DNA: TGCAGTGCTGGACTAGCGGGGGGGCTGTGGAATGAGCAGTTCTTC
CDR3 protein: CSAGLAGGLWNEQFF

J gene: TRBJ2-1
clone size: many
D gene: -
V gene: TRBV20-1
CDR3 DNA: TGCAGTGCTCATCCCGGGGGTAGGGGCGATGAGCAGTTCTTC
CDR3 protein: CSAHPGGRGDEQFF

J gene: TRBJ2-3
clone size: many
D gene: -
V gene: TRBV5-1
CDR3 DNA: TGCGCCAGCAGCCCCTCGCAGCGGACAGATACGCAGTATTTT
CDR3 protein: CASSPSQRTDTQYF

J gene: TRBJ2-1
clone size: many
D gene: -
V gene: TRBV7-2
CDR3 DNA: TGTGCCAGCAGCTTAGGGGGGCGGGATACGCAGTTCTTC
CDR3 protein: CASSLGGRDTQFF

J gene: TRBJ2-3
clone size: -
D gene: TRBD2
V gene: TRBV5-1
CDR3 DNA: TGCGCCAGCAGCTATGGACTAGCGGGCACAGATACGCAGTATTTT
CDR3 protein: CASSYGLAGTDTQYF

J gene: TRBJ2-4
clone size: few
D gene: -
V gene: TRBV5-6
CDR3 DNA: TGTGCCAGCAGCTTCGGGCTTGGAGGAAACATTCAGTACTTC
CDR3 protein: CASSFGLGGNIQYF

J gene: TRBJ2-7
clone size: -
D gene: -
V gene: TRBV30
CDR3 DNA: TGTGCCGGAGGACAAGGCTACGAGCAGTACTTC
CDR3 protein: CAGGQGYEQYF

J gene: TRBJ2-2
clone size: many
D gene: TRBD1
V gene: TRBV12-3/TRBV12-4
CDR3 DNA: TGTGCCAGCAGGGGACAGGAGGACACCGGGGAGCTGTTTTTT
CDR3 protein: CASRGQEDTGELFF

J gene: TRBJ2-5
clone size: many
D gene: TRBD2
V gene: TRBV3-1
CDR3 DNA: TGTGCCAGCACCGGGGGGGTAGGAGAGACCCAGTACTTC
CDR3 protein: CASTGGVGETQYF

J gene: TRBJ1-4
clone size: -
D gene: TRBD1
V gene: TRBV4-1
CDR3 DNA: TGCGCCAGCAGCCGGACAGGGGACGCGATGGCATTTGCAACTAATGAAAAACTGTTTTTT
CDR3 protein: CASSRTGDAMAFATNEKLFF

J gene: TRBJ1-1
clone size: many
D gene: -
V gene: TRBV10-3
CDR3 DNA: TGTGCCATCAGTGCGGCTTCTGAAGCTTTCTTT
CDR3 protein: CAISAASEAFF

J gene: TRBJ2-5
clone size: many
D gene: TRBD1
V gene: TRBV6-2/TRBV6-3
CDR3 DNA: TGTGCCAGCAGTAGGGACAGGCTACTTGCAGAGACCCAGTACTTC
CDR3 protein: CASSRDRLLAETQYF

J gene: TRBJ2-2
clone size: many
D gene: -
V gene: TRBV5-6
CDR3 DNA: TGTGCCAGCAGCTTGGTTGAGACAGGGAACACCGGGGAGCTGTTTTTT
CDR3 protein: CASSLVETGNTGELFF

J gene: TRBJ2-3
clone size: many
D gene: TRBD1
V gene: TRBV11-2
CDR3 DNA: TGTGCCAGCAGCTTAAGGAGGACAGGGGGCACAGATACGCAGTATTTT
CDR3 protein: CASSLRRTGGTDTQYF

J gene: TRBJ1-6
clone size: many
D gene: TRBD1
V gene: TRBV11-2
CDR3 DNA: TGTGCCAGCAGCCGCGTGACAGGGGGCAGGACACCCCTCCACTTT
CDR3 protein: CASSRVTGGRTPLHF

J gene: TRBJ2-5
clone size: many
D gene: -
V gene: TRBV5-1
CDR3 DNA: TGCGCCAGCAGGGAAGGTTCAACGGCGCAAGAGACCCAGTACTTC
CDR3 protein: CASREGSTAQETQYF

J gene: TRBJ2-5
clone size: many
D gene: -
V gene: TRBV9
CDR3 DNA: TGTGCCAGCAGCGGGGCTCGCGAGACCCAGTACTTC
CDR3 protein: CASSGARETQYF

J gene: TRBJ2-5
clone size: many
D gene: -
V gene: TRBV12-3/TRBV12-4
CDR3 DNA: TGTGCCAGCAGTTTTACAACGGGGACCCAGTACTTC
CDR3 protein: CASSFTTGTQYF

J gene: TRBJ1-4
clone size: few
D gene: -
V gene: TRBV2
CDR3 DNA: TGTGCCAGCAGTGAAGCGCGCGTGGTCGGAGCAATGAATGGGTTGTTTTTT
CDR3 protein: CASSEARVVGAMNGLFF

J gene: TRBJ1-4
clone size: -
D gene: -
V gene: TRBV7-9
CDR3 DNA: TGTGCCAGCAGCTTAGGTTTTAGTGACTGGTCTAATGAAAAACTGTTTTTT
CDR3 protein: CASSLGFSDWSNEKLFF

J gene: TRBJ2-2
clone size: many
D gene: -
V gene: TRBV6-5
CDR3 DNA: TGTGCCAGCAGGTCGGGTGGAGCCGGGGAGCTGTTTTTT
CDR3 protein: CASRSGGAGELFF

J gene: TRBJ1-1
clone size: -
D gene: -
V gene: TRBV5-4
CDR3 DNA: TGTGCCAGCATTTTACGCTATGGACAGAAAAACACTGAAGCTTTCTTT
CDR3 protein: CASILRYGQKNTEAFF